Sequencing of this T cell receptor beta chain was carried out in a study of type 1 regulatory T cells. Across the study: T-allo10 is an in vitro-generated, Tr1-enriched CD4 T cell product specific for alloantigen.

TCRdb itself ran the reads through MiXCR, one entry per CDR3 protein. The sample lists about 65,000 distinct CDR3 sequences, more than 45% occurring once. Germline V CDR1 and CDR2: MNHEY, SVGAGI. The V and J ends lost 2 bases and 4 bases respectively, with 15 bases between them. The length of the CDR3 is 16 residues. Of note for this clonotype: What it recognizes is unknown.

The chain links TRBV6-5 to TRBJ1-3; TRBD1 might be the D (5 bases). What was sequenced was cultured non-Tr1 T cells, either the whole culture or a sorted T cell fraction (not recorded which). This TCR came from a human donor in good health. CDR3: CASSYAGTSGGNTIYF. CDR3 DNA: TGTGCCAGCAGTTACGCCGGGACTTCTGGAGGAAACACCATATATTTT.